The T cell receptor beta chain described here comes from a study of OX40 agonist ivuxolimab in advanced cancers. As for the study in general: The group had a mean age of 60 years, ranged from 23 to 79, and was roughly 80% male. Study-level results: The study observed clonal expansion of CD4+ and CD8+ blood T cells by week 6 at 0.1 to 3.0 mg/kg.

Notes on this clone: Its antigen is currently unknown.

Libraries were prepared by immunoSEQ multiplex PCR; TCRdb keeps only in-frame clonotypes and omits some of them. The sample has some 54,000 clones, roughly three quarters seen once. The CDR3 runs 14 residues. The V and J ends lost 6 bases and 1 base respectively, with 10 bases between them. Germline V gene sequence: CDR1 LNHDA, CDR2 SQIVND (reference sequence). The source of this sequence is an adult with an advanced solid tumor such as melanoma, head and neck, liver or kidney cancer. The V gene is TRBV19, the J gene TRBJ1-5; D not resolved. The material was CD4+ or CD8+ T cells sorted from blood, obtained in a trial of the OX40 agonist ivuxolimab. DNA for the CDR3: TGTGCCAGTAGGCCCCAAGCGAGCAATCAGCCCCAGCATTTT. Translated: CASRPQASNQPQHF.